One and the same sample provided the 14 T cell receptor beta chains below, sequenced in a study of cytomegalovirus exposure and HLA in healthy donors. The PCR made use of 60 Vbeta and 13 Jbeta primers. Profiling relied on immunoSEQ multiplex PCR, and the TCRdb table lists in-frame clones only, not all of them. This repertoire shows under 200,000 clones, 75% found once; its top ten account for over 4.5%. Sequenced material: PBMCs. Receptors originate from a male donor in good health and CMV-seronegative.

This clone was recorded a few times. V usage is TRBV9 and J usage is TRBJ2-1; D is unclear. Trimming took off 0 bases at V and 4 bases at J, with 14 bases between the two ends. The germline V gene encodes CDR1 SGDLS and CDR2 YYNGEE. This CDR3 spans 16 amino acids. CDR3 nucleotide sequence: TGTGCCAGCAGCGTAGGAGGCGGAAACCGATACAATGAGCAGTTCTTC. Protein product: CASSVGGGNRYNEQFF. The full variable domain, with the rest looked up from reference TRBV9 and TRBJ2-1, is DSGVTQTPKHLITATGQRVTLRCSPRSGDLSVYWYQQSLDQGLQFLIQYYNGEERAKGNILERFSAQQFPDLHSELNLSSLELGDSALYFCASSVGGGNRYNEQFFGPGTRLTVL.

The V gene is TRBV6-5, the J gene TRBJ2-7; D may be TRBD2 (6 bases). The V and J ends lost 8 bases and 9 bases respectively, with 17 bases between them. Germline assignment: CDR1 MNHEY and CDR2 SVGAGI. This CDR3 has 12 amino acids. CDR3 coding DNA: TGTGCCAGCTCTAAAGCGGGCCAGGGGCAGTACTTC. This sequence encodes CASSKAGQGQYF.

Only a few counts were recorded for this clone. The chain couples TRBV4-2 to TRBJ2-7; TRBD2 aligns across 7 bases. This CDR3 is built from 15 residues. Germline CDR1 and CDR2: LGHNA and YNFKEQ. V gave up 1 base and J gave up 0 bases; unmatched junction bases: 3. Written as DNA, the CDR3 is TGTGCCAGCAGCCAAGGTAGCGGGTTCTCCTACGAGCAGTACTTC. This codes for CASSQGSGFSYEQYF.

The chain links TRBV19 to TRBJ1-1, with a tentative D call TRBD1 (6 bases). Germline CDR1 reads LNHDA; CDR2 reads SQIVND (reference sequence). Trimming shortened V by 11 bases and J by 6 bases, and 19 bases separated the two germline ends. The CDR3 covers 13 residues. DNA for the CDR3: TGTGCCGTTCAGGTCCGGGAGGGGGCTGAAGCTTTCTTT. This gives the protein CAVQVREGAEAFF. Supplemented by reference TRBV19 and TRBJ1-1, the full variable domain reads DGGITQSPKYLFRKEGQNVTLSCEQNLNHDAMYWYRQDPGQGLRLIYYSQIVNDFQKGDIAEGYSVSREKKESFPLTVTSAQKNPTAFYLCAVQVREGAEAFFGQGTRLTVV.

A word on this clone: Other DNA sequences in this specimen translate into the identical CDR3. V is TRBV28 and J is TRBJ2-7, with D unresolved. The CDR3 is made up of 11 amino acids. The germline CDR1 and CDR2 sequences are MDHEN and SYDVKM. V lost 4 bases and J lost 3, with 4 bases in between. The DNA for the CDR3 is TGTGCCAGCAGTTCTAGCTACGAGCAGTACTTC. Amino acid sequence: CASSSSYEQYF.

This clone showed up just a few times. The genes are TRBV7-9 and TRBJ1-5; D ambiguous. The CDR3 runs 14 residues. The V and J ends lost 1 base and 3 bases respectively, with 7 bases between them. Germline V gene sequence: CDR1 SEHNR, CDR2 FQNEAQ (reference sequence). The CDR3 DNA follows: TGTGCCAGCAGCTTAGACGGTTACAATCAGCCCCAGCATTTT. Its protein product is CASSLDGYNQPQHF.

The rearrangement uses TRBV7-9 and TRBJ2-5; TRBD1 might be the D (8 bases). V lost 4 bases and J lost 3, with 15 bases in between. The CDR3 contains 15 residues. The V gene's germline CDR1 is SEHNR and CDR2 FQNEAQ (reference sequence). The CDR3 loop reads CASSSGGGGKETQYF. CDR3 nucleotides: TGTGCCAGCAGCTCAGGGGGCGGGGGAAAAGAGACCCAGTACTTC.

The chain has TRBV25-1 and TRBJ2-3, with a possible D match to TRBD2 (6 bases). CDR1 is MGHDK, CDR2 SYGVNS, per germline. V lost 6 bases and J lost 8, with 9 bases in between. The CDR3 totals 11 residues. This CDR3 is CASSGDCTQYF. CDR3 nucleotides: TGTGCCAGCAGCGGGGACTGTACGCAGTATTTT.

This clone has more than one count but fewer than ten. This chain links TRBV19 with TRBJ1-5; D is unclear. From germline, CDR1 is LNHDA and CDR2 SQIVND (reference sequence). The CDR3 consists of 14 residues. The V end lost 1 base, the J end lost 6 bases, and 10 bases lay between the germline ends. As DNA, the CDR3 is TGTGCCAGTAGTATAGCGGTGGGGAGTCAGCCCCAGCATTTT. Translation: CASSIAVGSQPQHF.

The CDR3 loop is CASSDGETQYF. In DNA form, the CDR3 reads TGCGCCAGCAGTGACGGAGAGACCCAGTACTTC. The gene calls are TRBV10-2 and TRBJ2-5; no definite D call. Per germline, CDR1 WSHSY and CDR2 SAAADI. Trimming removed 3 bases from V and 4 bases from J, with 3 bases in between. The CDR3 has 11 amino acids.

The chain links TRBV30 to TRBJ1-5; 7 bases match TRBD1. V was clipped by 2 bases and J by 5 bases; unmatched bases: 3. In germline, CDR1 is GTSNPN, CDR2 SVGIG (reference sequence). The CDR3 totals 13 residues. The CDR3 bases are TGTGCCTGGAGTCCCAGGGGGGATCAGCCCCAGCATTTT. It is translated as CAWSPRGDQPQHF.

This sequence joins TRBV13 and TRBJ2-1, with TRBD2 matching over 9 bases. This CDR3 has 13 amino acids. V shed 4 bases, J shed 7 bases, and the junction held 2 bases outside the gene matches. Germline CDR1 PRHDT, CDR2 FYEKMQ (reference sequence). This CDR3 is CASSSSGVNEQFF. The CDR3, as DNA: TGTGCCAGCAGCTCTAGCGGGGTGAATGAGCAGTTCTTC.

This clone was recorded once. CDR3 sequence reads: CASSQDRGREKLFF. The CDR3, as DNA: TGTGCCAGCAGTCAGGACAGGGGGCGGGAAAAACTGTTTTTT. The chain carries TRBV6-5 and TRBJ1-4, with 11 bases identical to TRBD1. This CDR3 comprises 14 residues. Germline V gives CDR1 MNHEY, CDR2 SVGAGI. V gave up 5 bases and J gave up 8 bases; unmatched junction bases: 4.

This chain joins TRBV29-1 and TRBJ2-1; D not resolved. The germline V gene has CDR1 SQVTM and CDR2 ANQGSEA. CDR3 size: 12 residues. The V end lost 7 bases, the J end lost 0 bases, and 7 bases lay between the germline ends. CDR3 coding DNA: TGCAGCGCGGGTAGCTCCTACAATGAGCAGTTCTTC. Translating it yields CSAGSSYNEQFF.